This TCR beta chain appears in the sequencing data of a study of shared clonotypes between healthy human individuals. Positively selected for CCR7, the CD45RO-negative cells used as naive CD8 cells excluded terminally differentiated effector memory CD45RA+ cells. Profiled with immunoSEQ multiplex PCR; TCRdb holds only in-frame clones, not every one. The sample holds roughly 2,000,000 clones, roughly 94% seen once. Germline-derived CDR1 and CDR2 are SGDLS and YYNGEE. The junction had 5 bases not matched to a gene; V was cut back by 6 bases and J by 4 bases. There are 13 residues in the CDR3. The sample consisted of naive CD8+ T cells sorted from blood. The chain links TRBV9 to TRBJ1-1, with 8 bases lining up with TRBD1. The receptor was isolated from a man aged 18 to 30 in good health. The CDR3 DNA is TGTGCCAGCATGAACCAGGGGGCCACTGAAGCTTTCTTT. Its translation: CASMNQGATEAFF.